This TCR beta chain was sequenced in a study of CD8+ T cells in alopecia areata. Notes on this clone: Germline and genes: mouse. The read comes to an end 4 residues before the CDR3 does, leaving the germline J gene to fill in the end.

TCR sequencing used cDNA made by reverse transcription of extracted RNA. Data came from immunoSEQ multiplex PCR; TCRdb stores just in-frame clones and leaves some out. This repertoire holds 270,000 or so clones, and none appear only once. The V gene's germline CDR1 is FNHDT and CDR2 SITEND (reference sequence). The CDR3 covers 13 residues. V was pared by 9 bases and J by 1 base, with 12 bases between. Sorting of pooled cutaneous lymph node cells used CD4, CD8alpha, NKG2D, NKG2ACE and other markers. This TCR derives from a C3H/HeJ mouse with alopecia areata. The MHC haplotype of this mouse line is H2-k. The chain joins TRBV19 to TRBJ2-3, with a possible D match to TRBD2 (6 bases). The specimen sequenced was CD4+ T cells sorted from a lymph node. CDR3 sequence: CAIGMGGAETLYF. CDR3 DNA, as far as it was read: TGTGCCATCGGTATGGGGGGTGCAGAA.